This T cell receptor (beta chain) was sequenced in a study of blood T cell repertoires in COVID-19. In the study overall: The analysed material was cDNA or gDNA that came from T cells, B-cell-depleted T cells, or PBMCs.

The CDR3 is made up of 15 amino acids. Per the original methods: Counts of nucleated cells, estimated from reference gene primer amplification, were obtained. The protocol was immunoSEQ multiplex PCR, while the TCRdb copy is restricted to in-frame clones and leaves out a portion. The D gene and trimming were derived from the DNA, and the V and J assignments and clone size from that table. The sample lists roughly 250,000 clones, approximately 85% occurring once. The V gene is TRBV21-1, the J gene TRBJ1-3. TRBV21-1 is listed as a pseudogene. Sequences were obtained from peripheral blood. This sequence originates from a human donor with COVID-19, enrolled during active disease. The donor label of this sample is uncertain. The CDR3 nucleotides are TGTGCCAGCTATCAAAGGACTCCGCCTGGAAACACCATATATTTT. This sequence encodes CASYQRTPPGNTIYF.